This T cell receptor (beta chain) was documented in a study of blood T cell repertoires in COVID-19. On the study more broadly: The study drew acute and convalescent COVID-19 samples from the United States, Italy and Spain. PBMCs, B-cell-depleted T cells, or T cells were the source of the cDNA or gDNA that made up the material.

In the case of this clone: Other DNA sequences in the same sample also yield this CDR3.

Germline assignment: CDR1 GTSNPN and CDR2 SVGIG (reference sequence). The CDR3 is 14 residues long. The V gene end was trimmed by 0 bases and the J gene end by 2 bases; junction bases not matched to a gene: 3. Source study methods: Estimated nucleated cell counts came from reference gene primer amplification. The table came from immunoSEQ multiplex PCR; TCRdb's copy has only in-frame clones and leaves some out. V, J and clone size reflect that table, while D and trimming were determined from the DNA. Of some 250,000 clones in the sample, around 90% were seen once. The receptor comes from a human donor in a cohort sampled during active COVID-19. The chain couples TRBV30 to TRBJ1-1; 7 bases map to TRBD1. Sequencing input: peripheral blood. This chain's CDR3 is CAWSVRGGNTEAFF. CDR3 DNA sequence: TGTGCCTGGAGTGTAAGAGGGGGCAACACTGAAGCTTTCTTT.